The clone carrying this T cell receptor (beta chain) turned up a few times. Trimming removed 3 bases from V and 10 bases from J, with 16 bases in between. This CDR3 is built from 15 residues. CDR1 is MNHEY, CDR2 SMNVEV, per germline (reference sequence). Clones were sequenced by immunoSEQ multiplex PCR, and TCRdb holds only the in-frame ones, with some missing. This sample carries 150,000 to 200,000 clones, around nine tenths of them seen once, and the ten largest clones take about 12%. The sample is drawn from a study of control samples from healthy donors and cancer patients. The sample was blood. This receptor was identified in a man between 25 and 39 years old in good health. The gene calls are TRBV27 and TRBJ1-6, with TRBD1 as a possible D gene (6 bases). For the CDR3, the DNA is TGTGCCAGCAGTTTCCTACAGGGAACGGCGTCACCCCTCCACTTT. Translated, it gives CASSFLQGTASPLHF.